Shown below are 3 T cell receptor beta chains from a single sample sequenced in a study of OX40 agonist ivuxolimab in advanced cancers. Method: immunoSEQ multiplex PCR; TCRdb's copy keeps in-frame clones and lacks some. The table records approximately 35,000 clones, around 80% of them present only once. Sequencing used CD4+ or CD8+ T cells sorted from blood, obtained in a trial of the OX40 agonist ivuxolimab. The receptors stem from an adult with an advanced solid tumor such as melanoma, head and neck, liver or kidney cancer.

The chain recombines TRBV7-9 with TRBJ2-3, with 8 bases that match TRBD2. Germline assignment: CDR1 SEHNR and CDR2 FQNEAQ (reference sequence). CDR3 length equals 15 residues. After removal of 5 bases from V and 3 bases from J, the junction contained 7 bases not matched to a gene. CDR3 residues: CASSARGVGTDTQYF. In DNA form, the CDR3 reads TGTGCCAGCAGCGCGCGGGGGGTGGGGACAGATACGCAGTATTTT.

The chain uses TRBV2 and TRBJ1-1; unclear D gene. CDR1 and CDR2 from the germline V gene are SNHLY and FYNNEI. V was trimmed by 7 bases and J by 7 bases, leaving 13 bases between them. The length of the CDR3 is 12 residues. The CDR3 protein is CASTLSFSEAFF. The CDR3 bases are TGTGCCAGCACCCTTTCTTTCAGTGAAGCTTTCTTT. Looking up the rest from reference TRBV2 and TRBJ1-1 gives the full variable domain: EPEVTQTPSHQVTQMGQEVILRCVPISNHLYFYWYRQILGQKVEFLVSFYNNEISEKSEIFDDQFSVERPDGSNFTLKIRSTKLEDSAMYFCASTLSFSEAFFGQGTRLTVV.

This clone was detected a few times. This rearrangement joins TRBV10-3 to TRBJ1-1, with a tentative D call TRBD1 (6 bases). The CDR3 totals 16 residues. V was trimmed by 0 bases and J by 4 bases, leaving 15 bases between them. The germline V gene has CDR1 ENHRY and CDR2 SYGVKD. For the CDR3, the DNA is TGTGCCATCAGTGAGTCTGCCAGGGGCGTTGGCACTGAAGCTTTCTTT. Protein product: CAISESARGVGTEAFF.